Presented here are 15 T cell receptor beta chains from one specimen sequenced in a study of blood T cell repertoires in COVID-19. Sequencing used immunoSEQ multiplex PCR; TCRdb keeps in-frame clones, though not all of them. In the table there are 280,000 or so clones, about 83% of which are singletons. Sequenced input: PBMCs or T cells enriched from blood (not recorded which). Source of these receptors: a woman aged 40 to 50 who had recovered from COVID-19.

This chain connects TRBV5-1 to TRBJ2-1; D perhaps matches TRBD2 (5 bases). The germline CDR1 and CDR2 sequences are SGHRS and YFSETQ. This CDR3 has 14 amino acids. Trimming took 2 bases from V and 0 from J, leaving 6 bases between them. The CDR3 is CASSLLVSYNEQFF. For the CDR3, the DNA is TGCGCCAGCAGCTTACTAGTCTCCTACAATGAGCAGTTCTTC.

This clone was seen more than once but under ten times. The chain couples TRBV11-2 to TRBJ1-6, with D unresolved. The germline V gene has CDR1 SGHAT and CDR2 FQNNGV. The V end lost 1 base, the J end lost 3 bases, and 7 bases lay between the germline ends. The CDR3 consists of 15 residues. The CDR3 sequence is CASSLVANYNSPLHF. CDR3 bases: TGTGCCAGCAGCTTAGTAGCGAACTATAATTCACCCCTCCACTTT.

DNA for the CDR3: TGTGCCAGCAGTTCCAACAGGATGAGAGCTTTCTTT. It is translated as CASSSNRMRAFF. The chain links TRBV27 to TRBJ1-1; D may be TRBD1 (5 bases). Germline CDR1 and CDR2: MNHEY and SMNVEV (reference sequence). V lost 4 bases to trimming and J lost 10 bases, with 13 bases between them. The CDR3 covers 12 residues.

This chain uses TRBV7-9 with TRBJ2-2; 11 nucleotides match TRBD1. With V trimmed by 5 bases and J by 8 bases, 10 bases remained unmatched. The CDR3 runs to 16 residues. CDR1 SEHNR and CDR2 FQNEAQ come from the germline V gene (reference sequence). The CDR3 reads CASSKDRGRSSGELFF. The DNA for the CDR3 is TGTGCCAGCAGCAAGGACAGGGGGCGGAGCTCGGGGGAGCTGTTTTTT.

The rearrangement joins TRBV2 to TRBJ2-3; 9 bases line up with TRBD1. The CDR3 sequence is 15 residues long. The V segment lost 5 bases and the J segment 6 bases; nucleotides outside the gene matches: 9. Germline V gene data show CDR1 as SNHLY and CDR2 as FYNNEI. The CDR3: CASSQDRGPTDTQYF. The CDR3 bases are TGTGCCAGCAGTCAGGACAGGGGACCTACGGATACGCAGTATTTT. The whole variable domain, filled in from reference TRBV2 and TRBJ2-3, reads EPEVTQTPSHQVTQMGQEVILRCVPISNHLYFYWYRQILGQKVEFLVSFYNNEISEKSEIFDDQFSVERPDGSNFTLKIRSTKLEDSAMYFCASSQDRGPTDTQYFGPGTRLTVL.

V gene TRBV5-1 combines with J gene TRBJ2-7, with 7 bases aligning to TRBD2. Germline V CDR1 and CDR2: SGHRS, YFSETQ. The J segment lost 4 bases and the V segment lost 4 bases, leaving 11 bases of the junction unmatched. The CDR3 consists of 15 residues. CDR3 amino acids: CASSMGSGMSYEQYF. Here the CDR3 DNA reads TGCGCCAGCAGCATGGGAAGCGGGATGAGTTACGAGCAGTACTTC.

With respect to this clone: At the DNA level, this CDR3 is encoded by other sequences in the same sample as well. The chain combines TRBV27 with TRBJ1-2; D remains unclear. Germline lookup yields CDR1 MNHEY and CDR2 SMNVEV (reference sequence). The CDR3 is 13 amino acids. V was clipped by 2 bases and J by 5 bases, with 9 bases between them. The CDR3 region has the DNA TGTGCCAGCAGTTTACGGGGTGGGTATGGCTACACCTTC. This sequence encodes CASSLRGGYGYTF.

The chain has TRBV4-2 and TRBJ1-1; D perhaps matches TRBD1 (5 bases). Trimming left V 5 bases short and J 1 base short, with 17 bases between. The CDR3 sequence is 16 residues long. Germline V CDR1 and CDR2: LGHNA, YNFKEQ. As DNA, the CDR3 is TGTGCCAGCAGCTTCCGGGTTTCGGGGGAGAACACTGAAGCTTTCTTT. This translates into CASSFRVSGENTEAFF.

V is TRBV30 and J is TRBJ1-6; tentatively, D is TRBD1 (5 bases). Germline values: CDR1 GTSNPN, CDR2 SVGIG (reference sequence). This CDR3 has 13 residues. V was clipped by 4 bases and J by 7 bases, with 11 bases between them. Here the CDR3 reads CAWNRFRNSPLHF. Written as DNA, the CDR3 is TGTGCCTGGAACAGGTTCCGAAATTCACCCCTCCACTTT.

The V call is TRBV27, the J call TRBJ2-3; 7 bases fit TRBD2. V was pared by 2 bases and J by 2 bases, with 1 base of the junction left unmatched. CDR1 MNHEY and CDR2 SMNVEV come from the germline V gene (reference sequence). The CDR3 contains 14 residues. This CDR3 reads CASSLAGATDTQYF. CDR3 coding DNA: TGTGCCAGCAGTTTAGCGGGAGCCACAGATACGCAGTATTTT.

This clone appeared a single time. The rearrangement joins TRBV11-3 to TRBJ2-3; perhaps TRBD2 as D (5 bases). Germline CDR1 is SGHNT and CDR2 is YENEEA. The CDR3 length is 15 residues. The ends were cut back, 1 base at V and 1 base at J, with 9 bases in the middle. This CDR3 reads CASSLGFGGTDTQYF. The CDR3, as DNA: TGTGCCAGCAGCTTAGGTTTCGGGGGCACAGATACGCAGTATTTT.

J is TRBJ1-2 and V is TRBV4-1, with D perhaps matching TRBD1 (5 bases). The V end was cut by 2 bases, the J end by 5 bases, with 18 bases between. This CDR3 has 16 residues. Germline V gene sequence: CDR1 MGHRA, CDR2 YSYEKL. The CDR3 DNA sequence: TGCGCCAGCAGCCAAAGGCTGGGGCCCCGTGGTTATGGCTACACCTTC. Its protein is CASSQRLGPRGYGYTF.

The genes are TRBV19 and TRBJ2-3, with D perhaps matching TRBD2 (6 bases). V lost 4 bases and J 6 bases, leaving 11 bases between the germline ends. Germline V lookup: CDR1 LNHDA, CDR2 SQIVND (reference sequence). CDR3 length: 13 residues. This CDR3 is CASSNLRGDTQYF. Here the CDR3 DNA reads TGTGCCAGTAGTAACCTCCGGGGGGATACGCAGTATTTT.

This rearrangement joins TRBV4-2 to TRBJ2-1; the D is unclear. V lost 0 bases and J 0 bases, leaving 15 bases between the germline ends. Germline V gene lookup returns CDR1 LGHNA and CDR2 YNFKEQ. The CDR3 contains 18 residues. The DNA of the CDR3 is TGTGCCAGCAGCCAAGATGTGGCGGCGGCAAGCTCCTACAATGAGCAGTTCTTC. It encodes CASSQDVAAASSYNEQFF.

The sample holds a few counts of this clone. This chain joins TRBV19 and TRBJ1-5; D gene ambiguous. Trimming took off 5 bases at V and 1 base at J, with 6 bases between the two ends. CDR1 and CDR2 (germline): LNHDA, SQIVND (reference sequence). The CDR3 has 13 residues. The CDR3 loop is CASSGQSNQPQHF. The CDR3 bases are TGTGCCAGTAGTGGGCAGAGCAATCAGCCCCAGCATTTT.